This TCR beta chain comes out of a study of blood T cell repertoires in COVID-19. CDR1 and CDR2 (germline): LNHDA, SQIVND (reference sequence). This CDR3 comprises 15 residues. V gave up 7 bases and J gave up 2 bases, with 15 bases separating them. Either two negative PCRs, clearance, or symptom resolution qualified Cohort 3 donors as recovered. Some clones are missing from TCRdb's copy, which holds only in-frame ones; the method was immunoSEQ multiplex PCR. Seen here are about 250,000 clones, approximately 84% observed once, and the top ten hold about 1.7%. The sequencing sample was made of PBMCs or T cells enriched from blood (not recorded which). V gene TRBV19 combines with J gene TRBJ1-5; a weak D match, TRBD1 (5 bases). The origin of this receptor is a man between 40 and 49 years old who had recovered from COVID-19. DNA of the CDR3: TGTGCCAGTACTACAGGACCAGTAGGCAATCAGCCCCAGCATTTT. This codes for CASTTGPVGNQPQHF.